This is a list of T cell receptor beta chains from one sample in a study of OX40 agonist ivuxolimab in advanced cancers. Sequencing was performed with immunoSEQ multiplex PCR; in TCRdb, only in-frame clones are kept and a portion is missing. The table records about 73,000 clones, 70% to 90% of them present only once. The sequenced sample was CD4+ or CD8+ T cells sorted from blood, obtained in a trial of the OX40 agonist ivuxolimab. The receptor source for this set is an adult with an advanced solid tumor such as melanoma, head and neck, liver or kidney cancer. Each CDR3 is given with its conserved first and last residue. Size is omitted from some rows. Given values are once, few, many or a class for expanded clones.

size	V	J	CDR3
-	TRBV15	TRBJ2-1	CATSRDPPGTGGDEQFF
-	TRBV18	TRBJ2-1	CASSPRAGSAYNEQFF
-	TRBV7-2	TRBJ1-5	CASSPGGGPQHF
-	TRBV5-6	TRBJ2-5	CASSATRADETQYF
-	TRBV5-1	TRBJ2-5	CASSFRARETQYF
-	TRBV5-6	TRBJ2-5	CASSLVDGETQYF
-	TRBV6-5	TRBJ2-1	CASSYIRGIAYNEQFF
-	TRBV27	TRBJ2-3	CASSILAGGPTDTQYF
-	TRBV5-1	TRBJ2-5	CASSLDRGGETQYF
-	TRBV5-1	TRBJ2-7	CASSLLDRPYEQYF
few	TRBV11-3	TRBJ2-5	CASSLVGAGGPRETQYF
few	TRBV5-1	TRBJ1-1	CASSLVPQGGQGAFF
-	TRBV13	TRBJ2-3	CASSLAGAGRGPTDTQYF
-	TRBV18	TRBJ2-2	CASSPGPYNTGELFF
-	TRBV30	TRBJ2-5	CAWRALGSLGEQYF
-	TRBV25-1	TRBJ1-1	CASSPGTGRNTEAFF
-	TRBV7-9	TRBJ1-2	CASSLGQGAGGYTF
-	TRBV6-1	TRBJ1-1	CASSYWQGGEAFF
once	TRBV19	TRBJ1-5	CASSSRPTGKSNQPQHF
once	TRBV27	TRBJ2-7	CASSYPPYEQYF
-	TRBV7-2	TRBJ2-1	CASSRSGRSYNEQFF
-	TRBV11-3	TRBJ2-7	CASSSRLAGDLYEQYF
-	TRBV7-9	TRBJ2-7	CASSLGTDSYEQYF
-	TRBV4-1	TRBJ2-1	CASSAPTGDSYNEQFF
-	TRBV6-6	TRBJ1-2	CASSYEARQGYTF
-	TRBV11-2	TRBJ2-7	CASSLDLGEGEQYF